One sample yielded the 29 T cell receptor beta chains listed below, sequenced in a study of blood T cell repertoires in COVID-19. Sequencing was performed with immunoSEQ multiplex PCR; in TCRdb, only in-frame clones are kept and a portion is missing. The repertoire holds some 190,000 clones, roughly 81% seen once, with 5.1% in the top ten. The sample was peripheral blood. Receptor source: a woman in her 70s with active or convalescent COVID-19.

The CDR3 sequence: CASSRGGPGAAGQYF. The CDR3 nucleotides read TGTGCCAGCAGCCGGGGGGGGCCGGGCGCGGCCGGGCAGTACTTC. The J gene is TRBJ2-7, the V gene TRBV5-8; 8 bases are a match to TRBD2. The CDR3 covers 15 residues. Per the germline V gene, CDR1 is SGHTS and CDR2 is YDEGEE. The J segment lost 9 bases and the V segment lost 4 bases, leaving 15 bases of the junction unmatched.

The J gene is TRBJ2-7, the V gene TRBV18; TRBD2 matches 10 bases. The CDR3 is 19 amino acids. With 2 bases clipped from V and 0 bases from J, the junction kept 13 bases outside the gene matches. CDR1 is KGHSH and CDR2 is LQKENI in the germline V gene. CDR3 residues: CASSPGAIKREGSSYEQYF. In nucleotides, the CDR3 is TGTGCCAGCTCACCAGGCGCGATTAAGCGGGAGGGGAGCTCCTACGAGCAGTACTTC.

This clone has a single count. V gene TRBV9 combines with J gene TRBJ2-1, with TRBD2 matching 9 bases. The CDR3 totals 16 residues. V lost 0 bases, J lost 6 bases, and 7 bases stayed unmatched. Germline lookup yields CDR1 SGDLS and CDR2 YYNGEE. The CDR3 DNA reads TGTGCCAGCAGCGTAGCTGGTAGCGGGAGTGGCAATGAGCAGTTCTTC. It encodes CASSVAGSGSGNEQFF.

The V call is TRBV2, the J call TRBJ1-2, with TRBD1 matching 8 bases. Germline V CDR1 and CDR2: SNHLY, FYNNEI. V trimming: 1 base; J trimming: 5 bases; junction bases outside the gene matches: 6. The CDR3 spans 15 residues. The CDR3 DNA reads TGTGCCAGCAGTGAAGACAGGGGGAGTGTTTATGGCTACACCTTC. Amino acid sequence: CASSEDRGSVYGYTF.

V and J are TRBV3-1 (or the pseudogene TRBV3-2) and TRBJ2-7, with 11 bases lining up with TRBD2. V lost 4 bases to trimming and J lost 6 bases; unmatched junction nucleotides: 8. This CDR3 has 15 residues. Germline CDR1 reads LGHDT; CDR2 reads YNNKEL (reference sequence). The CDR3 loop reads CASSRLSGRASEQYF. The DNA for the CDR3 is TGTGCCAGCAGCCGACTTAGCGGGAGGGCGTCCGAGCAGTACTTC.

The count of this clone is one. This chain links TRBV7-2 with TRBJ1-2, with 7 positions matching TRBD1. The V gene's germline CDR1 is SGHTA and CDR2 FQGNSA. This CDR3 spans 18 amino acids. The trim removed 1 base at V and 4 bases at J, leaving 15 bases unmatched. Here the CDR3 DNA reads TGTGCCAGCAGCTTAGTTGTGGCAGGGGGTCCAATGAGCTATGGCTACACCTTC. It translates to CASSLVVAGGPMSYGYTF.

This chain joins TRBV6-7 and TRBJ2-1; TRBD2 matches 14 bases. TRBV6-7 belongs to the ORF category, with a function that is uncertain. CDR3 length equals 14 residues. J gave up 9 bases and V 7 bases, and 5 bases lay outside the gene matches. CDR3 amino acids: CASTRTSGRSEQFF. CDR3 DNA sequence: TGTGCCAGCACCCGGACTAGCGGGAGGAGTGAGCAGTTCTTC.

V and J are TRBV5-1 and TRBJ2-7; D might be TRBD1 (5 bases). Germline lookup yields CDR1 SGHRS and CDR2 YFSETQ. CDR3 size: 16 residues. Between the trimmed V and J ends, which lost 2 bases and 0 bases, there was a span of 15 bases. CDR3 in DNA: TGCGCCAGCAGCTTCCAAGGGGCGCGTTCCTCCTACGAGCAGTACTTC. Translating gives CASSFQGARSSYEQYF.

This clone was seen just once. The V call is TRBV4-1, the J call TRBJ2-1; 10 bases fit TRBD2. The CDR3 has 16 amino acids. The ends lost 3 bases at V and 7 bases at J; junction bases unmatched: 9. CDR1 and CDR2 (germline): MGHRA, YSYEKL. The CDR3 sequence: CASSQESGRVGNEQFF. In nucleotides, the CDR3 is TGCGCCAGCAGCCAGGAAAGCGGGAGGGTAGGGAATGAGCAGTTCTTC.

This chain connects TRBV9 to TRBJ2-7, with 8 bases matching TRBD2. The CDR3 has 14 residues. Germline loops: CDR1 SGDLS, CDR2 YYNGEE. V lost 4 bases, J lost 6 bases, and 9 bases stayed unmatched. The CDR3 coding sequence is TGTGCCAGCAGCCGAACCGGGACTAGTTTCGAGCAGTACTTC. This translates into CASSRTGTSFEQYF.

J is TRBJ2-1 and V is TRBV19, with 7 bases identical to TRBD1. The J segment lost 0 bases and the V segment lost 6 bases, leaving 5 bases of the junction unmatched. The CDR3 totals 15 residues. CDR1 is LNHDA and CDR2 is SQIVND in the germline V gene (reference sequence). The CDR3 DNA follows: TGTGCCAGTAGCGACAGGGAGAGCTCCTACAATGAGCAGTTCTTC. This gives the protein CASSDRESSYNEQFF.

The chain recombines TRBV2 with TRBJ2-7; 9 bases map to TRBD1. This CDR3 has 14 residues. V dropped 5 bases and J dropped 1; count of bases not matched to a gene: 3. The germline V gene encodes CDR1 SNHLY and CDR2 FYNNEI. Here the CDR3 reads CASSRTGVSYEQYF. Written as DNA, the CDR3 is TGTGCCAGCAGTCGGACAGGGGTTTCCTACGAGCAGTACTTC.

This chain connects TRBV27 to TRBJ2-7; 11 bases agree with TRBD2. The CDR3 is made up of 15 amino acids. Germline lookup yields CDR1 MNHEY and CDR2 SMNVEV (reference sequence). After removal of 5 bases from V and 5 bases from J, the junction contained 8 bases not matched to a gene. The CDR3 DNA is TGTGCCAGCAGTATAGGGACTAGCGGAGCAAACGAGCAGTACTTC. Its translation is CASSIGTSGANEQYF.

This rearrangement joins TRBV7-3 to TRBJ1-1; D is unresolved. The CDR3 extends over 14 amino acids. Germline-derived CDR1 and CDR2 are SGHTA and FQGTGA. V was shortened by 10 bases and J by 1 base, with 16 bases between the two germline ends. The CDR3 nucleotides are TGTGCCAAGGCCGAAGGGAGGGCGAACACTGAAGCTTTCTTT. The encoded protein is CAKAEGRANTEAFF.

There are a few counts of this clone. This sequence joins TRBV28 and TRBJ2-7; D may be TRBD2 (6 bases). The CDR3 consists of 13 residues. Germline V gives CDR1 MDHEN, CDR2 SYDVKM. V shed 3 bases and J shed 4 bases, with 10 bases lying between them. The CDR3: CASSFLRGYEQYF. CDR3 nucleotide sequence: TGTGCCAGCAGTTTTCTACGGGGGTACGAGCAGTACTTC. The full variable domain, with the rest looked up from reference TRBV28 and TRBJ2-7, is DVKVTQSSRYLVKRTGEKVFLECVQDMDHENMFWYRQDPGLGLRLIYFSYDVKMKEKGDIPEGYSVSREKKERFSLILESASTNQTSMYLCASSFLRGYEQYFGPGTRLTVT.

The gene calls are TRBV19 and TRBJ1-1; a possible D gene is TRBD1 (5 bases). Trimming left V 1 base short and J 0 bases short, with 6 bases between. Germline V gene sequence: CDR1 LNHDA, CDR2 SQIVND (reference sequence). CDR3 size: 14 residues. The CDR3 sequence is CASSIGQMNTEAFF. CDR3 nucleotide sequence: TGTGCCAGTAGTATAGGACAGATGAACACTGAAGCTTTCTTT.

This clone showed up just a few times. The V call is TRBV5-1, the J call TRBJ2-7, with D perhaps matching TRBD2 (6 bases). The CDR3 is 14 residues long. Germline V lookup: CDR1 SGHRS, CDR2 YFSETQ. Trimming took off 0 bases at V and 0 bases at J, with 7 bases between the two ends. The CDR3 sequence is CASSLVADSYEQYF. For the CDR3, the DNA is TGCGCCAGCAGCTTGGTAGCGGACTCCTACGAGCAGTACTTC.

The chain has TRBV9 and TRBJ2-2; 8 bases map to TRBD1. The CDR3 has 16 residues. Trimming cost V 3 bases and J 3 bases; bases outside gene matches: 7. Germline-derived CDR1 and CDR2 are SGDLS and YYNGEE. DNA of the CDR3: TGTGCCAGCAGCGCCCAGACAGGGGTCTACACCGGGGAGCTGTTTTTT. This codes for CASSAQTGVYTGELFF. Based on the CDR3 plus reference TRBV9 and TRBJ2-2, the full variable domain is DSGVTQTPKHLITATGQRVTLRCSPRSGDLSVYWYQQSLDQGLQFLIQYYNGEERAKGNILERFSAQQFPDLHSELNLSSLELGDSALYFCASSAQTGVYTGELFFGEGSRLTVL.

The genes are TRBV14 and TRBJ2-1; the D gene is possibly TRBD2 (6 bases). CDR3 length equals 14 residues. The V and J ends lost 4 bases and 8 bases respectively, with 15 bases between them. The germline CDR1 and CDR2 sequences are SGHDN and FVKESK. The CDR3 DNA follows: TGTGCCAGCAGCCCATGGACTACACCCCATGAGCAGTTCTTC. Protein: CASSPWTTPHEQFF.

The gene calls are TRBV19 and TRBJ2-2, with TRBD2 identical over 11 bases. The CDR3 has 16 residues. CDR1 and CDR2 (germline): LNHDA, SQIVND (reference sequence). The V and J ends lost 3 bases and 4 bases, in that order; junction bases with no gene match: 4. The CDR3 DNA is TGTGCCAGTAGTATCTTAGCGGGAGGGCCCACCGGGGAGCTGTTTTTT. Its translation is CASSILAGGPTGELFF.

V and J are TRBV5-6 and TRBJ1-5; 9 bases map to TRBD1. This CDR3 has 14 amino acids. Germline assignment: CDR1 SGHDT and CDR2 YYEEEE. J gave up 7 bases and V 4 bases, and 6 bases lay outside the gene matches. The CDR3 nucleotides are TGTGCCAGCAGCAACACAGGGGGCAGGCAGCCCCAGCATTTT. Protein sequence: CASSNTGGRQPQHF.

The chain employs TRBV19 and TRBJ1-5; D call uncertain. Germline CDR1 LNHDA, CDR2 SQIVND (reference sequence). The CDR3 totals 13 residues. The germline V and J ends were trimmed by 5 bases and 2 bases, with 7 bases remaining between them. The CDR3 nucleotides read TGTGCCAGTAGTCAAGTAGGCAATCAGCCCCAGCATTTT. It specifies CASSQVGNQPQHF.

The gene calls are TRBV7-6 and TRBJ1-2, with TRBD1 identical over 7 bases. The germline V gene encodes CDR1 SGHVS and CDR2 FNYEAQ. J lost 6 bases, V lost 5 bases, and 12 bases had no gene match. This CDR3 spans 15 amino acids. The DNA of the CDR3 is TGTGCCAGCAGCCCCAAGACAGGGTTGAACAATGGCTACACCTTC. Amino acids: CASSPKTGLNNGYTF.

The chain uses TRBV12-3 or TRBV12-4 and TRBJ1-6, with 7 positions matching TRBD1. Trimming at V came to 4 bases and at J to 7 bases, leaving 1 base not matched to a gene. There are 13 residues in the CDR3. The CDR3 loop reads CASSSQGNSPLHF. DNA of the CDR3: TGTGCCAGCAGTTCACAGGGGAATTCACCCCTCCACTTT.

V gene TRBV18 combines with J gene TRBJ1-6; no firm D call. This CDR3 region has 16 residues. Germline assignment: CDR1 KGHSH and CDR2 LQKENI. Trimming left V 5 bases short and J 6 bases short, with 17 bases between. Here the CDR3 DNA reads TGTGCCAGCTCAAACCTACCGGGAGTCTCTAATTCACCCCTCCACTTT. This encodes CASSNLPGVSNSPLHF.

The sample holds a few counts of this clone. The gene calls are TRBV7-3 and TRBJ1-6; D might be TRBD1 (5 bases). Germline-derived CDR1 and CDR2 are SGHTA and FQGTGA. The CDR3 length is 13 residues. Trimming pared 5 bases from V and 6 bases from J, leaving 8 bases between. CDR3 in DNA: TGTGCCAGCAGCCAGGGAATTAATTCACCCCTCCACTTT. Translation gives CASSQGINSPLHF.

This rearrangement joins TRBV29-1 to TRBJ2-2, with D uncertain. Trimming took off 3 bases at V and 1 base at J, with 6 bases between the two ends. The V gene's germline CDR1 is SQVTM and CDR2 ANQGSEA. The CDR3 is 13 residues long. CDR3: CSVDNGNTGELFF. Here the CDR3 DNA reads TGCAGCGTTGATAACGGGAACACCGGGGAGCTGTTTTTT.

J is TRBJ2-6 and V is TRBV10-3; a weak D match, TRBD2 (7 bases). This CDR3 region has 15 residues. The germline V gene has CDR1 ENHRY and CDR2 SYGVKD. V lost 3 bases and J 6 bases, leaving 12 bases between the germline ends. CDR3 amino acids: CAISDGGHSANVLTF. CDR3 coding DNA: TGTGCCATCAGTGACGGGGGGCACTCGGCCAACGTCCTGACTTTC.

The chain joins TRBV6-5 to TRBJ1-1, with D possibly TRBD1 on 5 matching bases. Germline CDR1 MNHEY, CDR2 SVGAGI. The CDR3 consists of 11 residues. Trimming shortened V by 8 bases and J by 8 bases, and 12 bases separated the two germline ends. The CDR3 protein is CASGMGGEAFF. The DNA of the CDR3 is TGTGCCAGCGGGATGGGGGGGGAAGCTTTCTTT.